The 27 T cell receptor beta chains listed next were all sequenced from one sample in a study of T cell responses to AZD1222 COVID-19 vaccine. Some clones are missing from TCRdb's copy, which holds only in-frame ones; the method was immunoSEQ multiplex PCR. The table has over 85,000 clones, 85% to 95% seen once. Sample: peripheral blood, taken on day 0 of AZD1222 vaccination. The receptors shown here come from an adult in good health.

The CDR3 nucleotides are TGTGCCAGCAGCTTGACGACAGGGAGGAGCACCGGGGAGCTGTTTTTT. Its translation is CASSLTTGRSTGELFF. V is TRBV5-5 and J is TRBJ2-2, with a possible D match to TRBD1 (7 bases). Germline-derived CDR1 and CDR2 are SGHKS and YYEKEE (reference sequence). CDR3 size: 16 residues. The V end was cut by 1 base, the J end by 4 bases, with 14 bases between.

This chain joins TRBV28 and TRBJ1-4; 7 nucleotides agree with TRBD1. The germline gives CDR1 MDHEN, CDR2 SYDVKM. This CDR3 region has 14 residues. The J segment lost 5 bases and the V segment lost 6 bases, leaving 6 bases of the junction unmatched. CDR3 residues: CASRWDSQNEKLFF. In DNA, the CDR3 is TGTGCCAGCAGGTGGGACAGCCAAAATGAAAAACTGTTTTTT.

CDR3: CASSPPGRNSGNTIYF. Written as DNA, the CDR3 is TGTGCCAGCAGCCCACCGGGACGGAACTCTGGAAACACCATATATTTT. This rearrangement joins TRBV11-2 to TRBJ1-3, with D possibly TRBD1 on 5 matching bases. The CDR3 totals 16 residues. CDR1 is SGHAT, CDR2 FQNNGV, per germline. V was clipped by 5 bases and J by 0 bases, with 14 bases between them.

The CDR3 spells CASSLLGQHEAFF. In DNA form, the CDR3 reads TGTGCCAGCAGTTTATTGGGACAGCATGAAGCTTTCTTT. This chain joins TRBV28 and TRBJ1-1; TRBD1 aligns across 7 bases. J lost 7 bases, V lost 1 base, and 3 bases had no gene match. CDR1 is MDHEN and CDR2 is SYDVKM in the germline V gene. The CDR3 has 13 residues.

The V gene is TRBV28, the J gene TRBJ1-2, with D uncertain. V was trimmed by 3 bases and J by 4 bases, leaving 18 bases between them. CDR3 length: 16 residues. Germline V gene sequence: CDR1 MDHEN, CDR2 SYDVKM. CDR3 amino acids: CASSFIGPPDVYGYTF. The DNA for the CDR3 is TGTGCCAGCAGTTTCATCGGCCCCCCAGATGTCTATGGCTACACCTTC.

The CDR3 sequence: CASTFSWVPEGGYTF. The CDR3 coding sequence is TGTGCCAGCACCTTTTCCTGGGTCCCTGAGGGTGGCTACACCTTC. V gene TRBV7-2 combines with J gene TRBJ1-2; no clear D gene. Germline CDR1 reads SGHTA; CDR2 reads FQGNSA. V dropped 7 bases and J dropped 7 bases, with 22 bases sitting between them. The CDR3 has 15 amino acids. Full variable domain (remainder filled in from reference TRBV7-2 and TRBJ1-2): GAGVSQSPSNKVTEKGKDVELRCDPISGHTALYWYRQSLGQGLEFLIYFQGNSAPDKSGLPSDRFSAERTGGSVSTLTIQRTQQEDSAVYLCASTFSWVPEGGYTFGSGTRLTVV.

The CDR3 nucleotides are TGTGCCAGCAGCTTTTCTGCCCGTTGGGAGACCCAGTACTTC. The encoded protein is CASSFSARWETQYF. V is TRBV13 and J is TRBJ2-5; the D is unclear. V was pared by 3 bases and J by 5 bases, with 13 bases between. Germline CDR1 is PRHDT and CDR2 is FYEKMQ (reference sequence). This CDR3 has 14 residues.

Written as DNA, the CDR3 is TGTGCCAGCAGCGCGGCAACCGACAGAGGCTACACCTTC. The encoded protein is CASSAATDRGYTF. The chain links TRBV25-1 to TRBJ1-2; TRBD1 might be the D (5 bases). The V end was cut by 6 bases, the J end by 8 bases, with 16 bases between. The V gene's germline CDR1 is MGHDK and CDR2 SYGVNS. The CDR3 spans 13 residues.

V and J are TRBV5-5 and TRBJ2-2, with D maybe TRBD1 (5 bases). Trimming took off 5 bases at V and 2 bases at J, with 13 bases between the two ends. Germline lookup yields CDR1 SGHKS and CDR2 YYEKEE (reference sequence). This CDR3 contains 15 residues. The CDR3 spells CASRGGRVNTGELFF. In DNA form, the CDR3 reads TGTGCCAGCAGGGGCGGCAGGGTAAACACCGGGGAGCTGTTTTTT.

The CDR3: CASSSQDYSYSPLHF. For the CDR3, the DNA is TGTGCCAGCAGTTCTCAGGACTATTCCTATTCACCCCTCCACTTT. This chain joins TRBV28 and TRBJ1-6; D unclear. The V end lost 4 bases, the J end lost 8 bases, and 15 bases lay between the germline ends. CDR1 and CDR2 (germline): MDHEN, SYDVKM. This CDR3 is built from 15 residues.

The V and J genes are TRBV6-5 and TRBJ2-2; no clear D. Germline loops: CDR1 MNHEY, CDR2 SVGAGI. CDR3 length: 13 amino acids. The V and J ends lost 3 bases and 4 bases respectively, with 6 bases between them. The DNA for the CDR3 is TGTGCCAGCAGTTATCTGGGCACCGGGGAGCTGTTTTTT. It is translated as CASSYLGTGELFF.

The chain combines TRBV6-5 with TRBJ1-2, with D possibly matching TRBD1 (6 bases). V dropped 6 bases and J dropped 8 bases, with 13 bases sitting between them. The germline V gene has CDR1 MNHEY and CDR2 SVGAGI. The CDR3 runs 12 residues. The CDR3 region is CASRQPGQGYTF. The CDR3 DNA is TGTGCCAGCAGGCAACCGGGACAAGGCTACACCTTC.

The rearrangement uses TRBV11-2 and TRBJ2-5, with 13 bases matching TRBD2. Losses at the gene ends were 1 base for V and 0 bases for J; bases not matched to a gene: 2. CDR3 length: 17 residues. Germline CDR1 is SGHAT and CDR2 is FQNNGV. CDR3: CASSLGLAGGHQETQYF. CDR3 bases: TGTGCCAGCAGCTTAGGACTAGCGGGGGGCCACCAAGAGACCCAGTACTTC.

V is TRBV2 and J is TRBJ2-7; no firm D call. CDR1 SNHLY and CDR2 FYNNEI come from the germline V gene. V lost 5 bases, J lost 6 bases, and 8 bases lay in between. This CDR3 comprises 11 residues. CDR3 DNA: TGTGCCAGCAGTCTGGACGGCGAGCAGTACTTC. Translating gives CASSLDGEQYF.

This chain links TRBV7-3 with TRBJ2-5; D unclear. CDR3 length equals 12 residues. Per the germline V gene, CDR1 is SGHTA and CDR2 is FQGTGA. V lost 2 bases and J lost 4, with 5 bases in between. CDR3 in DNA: TGTGCCAGCAGCTTAGGGCTAGAGACCCAGTACTTC. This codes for CASSLGLETQYF.

The chain's CDR3 is CASSPDRDQPQHF. The CDR3 coding sequence is TGTGCCAGCTCGCCCGACAGGGATCAGCCCCAGCATTTT. The chain carries TRBV18 and TRBJ1-5, with 7 bases matching TRBD1. The germline gives CDR1 KGHSH, CDR2 LQKENI. V lost 6 bases, J lost 5 bases, and 4 bases stayed unmatched. The CDR3 is made up of 13 amino acids.

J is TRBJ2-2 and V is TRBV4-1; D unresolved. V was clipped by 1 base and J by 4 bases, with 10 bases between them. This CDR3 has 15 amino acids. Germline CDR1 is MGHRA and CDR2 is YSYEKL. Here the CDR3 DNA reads TGCGCCAGCAGCCAAGGTAACAGCCTCACCGGGGAGCTGTTTTTT. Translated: CASSQGNSLTGELFF.

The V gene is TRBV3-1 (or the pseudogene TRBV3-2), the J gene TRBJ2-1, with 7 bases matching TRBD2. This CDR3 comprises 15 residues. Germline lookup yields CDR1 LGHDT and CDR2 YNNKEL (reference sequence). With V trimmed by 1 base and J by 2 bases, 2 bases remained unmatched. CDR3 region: CASSQGGGAYNEQFF. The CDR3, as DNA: TGTGCCAGCAGCCAAGGCGGGGGAGCCTACAATGAGCAGTTCTTC.

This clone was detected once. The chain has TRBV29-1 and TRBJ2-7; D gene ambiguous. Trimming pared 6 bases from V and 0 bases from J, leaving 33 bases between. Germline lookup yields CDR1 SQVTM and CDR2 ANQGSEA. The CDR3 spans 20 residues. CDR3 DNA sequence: TGCAGCGTCCCAACTTGCTGGGTCAGCACAGTCCCGGAAGGCTCCTACGAGCAGTACTTC. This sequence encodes CSVPTCWVSTVPEGSYEQYF.

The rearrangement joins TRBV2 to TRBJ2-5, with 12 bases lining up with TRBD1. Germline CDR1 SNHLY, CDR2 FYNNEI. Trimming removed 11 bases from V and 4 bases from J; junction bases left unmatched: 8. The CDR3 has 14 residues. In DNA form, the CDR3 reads TGTGCCCAGGGGGGACAGGGGGCTTCAGAGACCCAGTACTTC. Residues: CAQGGQGASETQYF. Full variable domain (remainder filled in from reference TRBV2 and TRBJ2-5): EPEVTQTPSHQVTQMGQEVILRCVPISNHLYFYWYRQILGQKVEFLVSFYNNEISEKSEIFDDQFSVERPDGSNFTLKIRSTKLEDSAMYFCAQGGQGASETQYFGPGTRLLVL.

The CDR3 here is CASSLQGGLLNTIYF. In nucleotides, the CDR3 is TGTGCCAGCTCCCTACAGGGAGGACTCTTAAACACCATATATTTT. The chain recombines TRBV18 with TRBJ1-3, with a possible D match to TRBD1 (6 bases). V was trimmed by 6 bases and J by 6 bases, leaving 18 bases between them. The length of the CDR3 is 15 residues. Germline V gene lookup returns CDR1 KGHSH and CDR2 LQKENI.

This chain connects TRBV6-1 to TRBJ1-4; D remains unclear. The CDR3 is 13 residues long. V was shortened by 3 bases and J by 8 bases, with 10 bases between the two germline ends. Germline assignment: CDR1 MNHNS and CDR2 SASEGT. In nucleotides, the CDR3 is TGTGCCAGCAGTGAGAACAGACACGAAAAACTGTTTTTT. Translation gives CASSENRHEKLFF.

CDR3 sequence reads: CASNPRLGAEGYTF. CDR3 nucleotide sequence: TGTGCCAGCAACCCGCGTCTGGGGGCTGAGGGCTACACCTTC. The chain has TRBV5-6 and TRBJ1-2; weak D call: TRBD1 (6 bases). The CDR3 is 14 residues long. Trimming stripped 6 bases from V and 8 bases from J, with 20 bases between. Germline CDR1 reads SGHDT; CDR2 reads YYEEEE.

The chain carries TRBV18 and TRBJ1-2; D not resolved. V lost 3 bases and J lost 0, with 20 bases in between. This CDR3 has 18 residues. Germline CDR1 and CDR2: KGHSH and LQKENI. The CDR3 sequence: CASSPGLGKFGPNYGYTF. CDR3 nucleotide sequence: TGTGCCAGCTCACCGGGATTGGGGAAGTTCGGGCCTAACTATGGCTACACCTTC.

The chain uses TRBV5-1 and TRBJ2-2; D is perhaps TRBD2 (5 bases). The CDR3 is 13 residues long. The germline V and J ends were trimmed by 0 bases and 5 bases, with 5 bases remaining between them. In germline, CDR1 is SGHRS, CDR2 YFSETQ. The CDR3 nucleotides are TGCGCCAGCAGCTTGGGGGAGACCGGGGAGCTGTTTTTT. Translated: CASSLGETGELFF.

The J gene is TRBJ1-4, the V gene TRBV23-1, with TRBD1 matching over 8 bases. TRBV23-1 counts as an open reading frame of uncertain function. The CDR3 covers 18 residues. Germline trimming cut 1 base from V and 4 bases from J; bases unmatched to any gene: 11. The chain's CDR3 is CASSQYYHRQGLNEKLFF. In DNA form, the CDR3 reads TGCGCCAGCAGTCAATATTATCACCGACAGGGGCTTAATGAAAAACTGTTTTTT.

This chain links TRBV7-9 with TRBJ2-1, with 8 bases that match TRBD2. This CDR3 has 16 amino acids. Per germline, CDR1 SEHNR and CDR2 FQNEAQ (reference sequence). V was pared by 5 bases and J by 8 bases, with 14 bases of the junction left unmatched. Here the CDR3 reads CASSQLAGGASDEQFF. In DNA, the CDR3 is TGTGCCAGCAGCCAACTAGCCGGGGGGGCCTCAGATGAGCAGTTCTTC.